This paragraph covers one T cell receptor (beta chain) sequence. Its cognate antigen is unknown. 13 Jbeta primers and 60 Vbeta primers were used for the PCR. Only in-frame clones appear in the TCRdb table, and some are missing; sequencing was by immunoSEQ multiplex PCR. This table holds about 140,000 clones. This record comes from a study of cytomegalovirus exposure and HLA in healthy donors. Study-wide results and limits: In a later analysis, CMV-associated beta chains were mostly HLA-associated, it appeared. TCR beta chains associated with HLA were, in a later analysis, more clonally expanded than equally common others.

The TCR comes from a male donor in good health and CMV-seronegative. The sample comprised PBMCs.

Here the CDR3 DNA reads TGTGCCAGCAGTTCAGGGGGATTATACGAGCAGTACTTC. Translation gives CASSSGGLYEQYF. The J gene is TRBJ2-7, the V gene TRBV7-9, with 7 bases lining up with TRBD1. Germline loops: CDR1 SEHNR, CDR2 FQNEAQ (reference sequence). This CDR3 region has 13 residues. Trimming removed 6 bases from V and 4 bases from J; junction bases left unmatched: 6.